Listed here are 26 T cell receptor beta chains from one sample, sequenced in a study of T cell repertoires in cytomegalovirus infection. Using its own MiXCR run on the reads, TCRdb lists one record per CDR3 protein. The sample lists about 250,000 distinct CDR3 sequences; 17% were seen once. Material for sequencing was CD8+ T cells from PBMCs. Receptor source: a human donor in good health (CMV status not recorded). Some clones in this sample may be carry-over from other donors' samples.

The rearrangement links TRBV4-1 to TRBJ2-5; D call uncertain. Germline CDR1 is MGHRA and CDR2 is YSYEKL. The V and J ends lost 4 bases and 2 bases respectively, with 11 bases between them. The CDR3 contains 14 residues. CDR3 residues: CASSRVDGQETQYF. In DNA form, the CDR3 reads TGCGCCAGCAGCCGAGTGGACGGGCAAGAGACCCAGTACTTC.

V usage is TRBV15 and J usage is TRBJ1-1; weak D call: TRBD1 (6 bases). V lost 0 bases, J lost 5 bases, and 13 bases lay in between. The CDR3 totals 15 residues. Per the germline V gene, CDR1 is LNHNV and CDR2 is YYDKDF (reference sequence). CDR3 amino acids: CATSRERGGGTEAFF. The CDR3 DNA reads TGTGCCACCAGCAGAGAGAGGGGGGGGGGTACTGAAGCTTTCTTT.

The chain recombines TRBV29-1 with TRBJ2-4; 8 bases are a match to TRBD1. The J segment lost 0 bases and the V segment lost 6 bases, leaving 4 bases of the junction unmatched. The CDR3 spans 14 residues. The germline V gene has CDR1 SQVTM and CDR2 ANQGSEA. The CDR3, as DNA: TGCAGCGTCGACAGGGGATTAGCCAAAAACATTCAGTACTTC. Amino acid sequence: CSVDRGLAKNIQYF.

The genes are TRBV12-3 or TRBV12-4 and TRBJ1-1; D is possibly TRBD1 (6 bases). CDR3 length: 12 amino acids. Trimming took off 5 bases at V and 7 bases at J, with 11 bases between the two ends. CDR3: CASSGRDIEAFF. CDR3 DNA sequence: TGTGCCAGCAGTGGCCGGGACATTGAAGCTTTCTTT.

This clonotype was observed at least ten times. The chain is built from TRBV28 and TRBJ1-1; the match to TRBD1 covers 7 bases. V gave up 1 base and J gave up 3 bases; unmatched junction bases: 11. This CDR3 spans 17 amino acids. CDR1 is MDHEN and CDR2 is SYDVKM in the germline V gene. The chain's CDR3 is CASSLLAEITGDTEAFF. The CDR3, as DNA: TGTGCCAGCAGTTTATTGGCCGAGATAACAGGGGACACTGAAGCTTTCTTT.

This clonotype was observed at least ten times. This chain uses TRBV7-9 with TRBJ1-5, with D hard to call. The CDR3 totals 12 residues. Germline V CDR1 and CDR2: SEHNR, FQNEAQ (reference sequence). V was cut by 4 bases and J by 4 bases, with 5 bases left in between. CDR3 sequence: CASSSGNQPQHF. The CDR3 DNA is TGTGCCAGCAGCTCGGGGAATCAGCCCCAGCATTTT. The whole variable domain, filled in from reference TRBV7-9 and TRBJ1-5, reads DTGVSQNPRHKITKRGQNVTFRCDPISEHNRLYWYRQTLGQGPEFLTYFQNEAQLEKSRLLSDRFSAERPKGSFSTLEIQRTEQGDSAMYLCASSSGNQPQHFGDGTRLSIL.

This clonotype has only a few counts. The chain carries TRBV28 and TRBJ2-5; D perhaps matches TRBD2 (6 bases). From germline, CDR1 is MDHEN and CDR2 SYDVKM. V lost 4 bases, J lost 2 bases, and 11 bases lay in between. This CDR3 comprises 14 residues. The CDR3 loop is CASSSARGQETQYF. CDR3 bases: TGTGCCAGCAGTTCCGCACGGGGGCAAGAGACCCAGTACTTC.

This clonotype was detected many times. This chain uses TRBV19 with TRBJ2-3, with D unclear. CDR1 and CDR2 (germline): LNHDA, SQIVND (reference sequence). The CDR3 is made up of 14 amino acids. With 5 bases removed from V and 1 base from J, the gap between germline ends came to 10 bases. The CDR3 sequence: CASSVHRRTDTQYF. In DNA, the CDR3 is TGTGCCAGTAGTGTTCATCGTCGCACAGATACGCAGTATTTT. Variable domain in full (rest from reference TRBV19 and TRBJ2-3): DGGITQSPKYLFRKEGQNVTLSCEQNLNHDAMYWYRQDPGQGLRLIYYSQIVNDFQKGDIAEGYSVSREKKESFPLTVTSAQKNPTAFYLCASSVHRRTDTQYFGPGTRLTVL.

V and J are TRBV2 and TRBJ2-7; TRBD1 agrees at 11 bases. The CDR3 consists of 14 residues. J gave up 3 bases and V 8 bases, and 6 bases lay outside the gene matches. Germline CDR1 is SNHLY and CDR2 is FYNNEI. The CDR3 DNA follows: TGTGCCAGCGAATCCGGGACAGGGGGCTACGAGCAGTACTTC. This codes for CASESGTGGYEQYF.

Concerning this clonotype itself: A clone one base away is much larger, so this may be a read error. The chain has TRBV7-2 and TRBJ2-2; 7 nucleotides agree with TRBD1. Looked up from germline, CDR1 is SGHTA and CDR2 is FQGNSA. CDR3 length equals 17 residues. Written as DNA, the CDR3 is TGTGCCAGCAGCATTGAGGGGACAGATACTTACACCGGGCAGCTGTTTTTT. This codes for CASSIEGTDTYTGQLFF.

This clonotype appeared many times. The CDR3 protein is CASSFGTGGAKMNTEAFF. The DNA of the CDR3 is TGTGCCAGCAGCTTTGGGACAGGGGGCGCAAAGATGAACACTGAAGCTTTCTTT. This rearrangement joins TRBV7-9 to TRBJ1-1; 12 bases agree with TRBD1. After removal of 3 bases from V and 0 bases from J, the junction contained 8 bases not matched to a gene. The CDR3 covers 18 residues. Germline V gene lookup returns CDR1 SEHNR and CDR2 FQNEAQ (reference sequence).

The V call is TRBV3-1, the J call TRBJ2-7; tentatively, D is TRBD1 (6 bases). The germline gives CDR1 LGHDT, CDR2 YNNKEL (reference sequence). Trimming shortened V by 1 base and J by 3 bases, and 13 bases separated the two germline ends. The CDR3 has 15 amino acids. The CDR3 is CASSQGGLLDYEQYF. The DNA of the CDR3 is TGTGCCAGCAGCCAAGGGGGGCTTCTGGACTACGAGCAGTACTTC.

The chain combines TRBV5-6 with TRBJ2-7; D unresolved. The J call may be incorrect, as the DNA end agrees better with TRBJ2-1. CDR1 and CDR2 from the germline V gene are SGHDT and YYEEEE. The CDR3 totals 14 residues. The CDR3 protein is CASRGGWQVYEQFF. The DNA of the CDR3 is TGTGCCAGCAGGGGTGGTTGGCAGGTCTACGAGCAGTTCTTC.

In this sample, this clonotype turned up many times. The chain employs TRBV7-2 and TRBJ2-3; the match to TRBD2 covers 10 bases. The germline V gene encodes CDR1 SGHTA and CDR2 FQGNSA. V was clipped by 0 bases and J by 3 bases; unmatched bases: 3. The CDR3 is 16 amino acids. CDR3 protein: CASSLAAGGPTDTQYF. In nucleotides, the CDR3 is TGTGCCAGCAGCTTAGCAGCGGGGGGGCCTACAGATACGCAGTATTTT.

In this sample, this clonotype turned up many times. The chain has TRBV7-6 and TRBJ2-1; D is unclear. This CDR3 comprises 19 residues. V lost 2 bases and J lost 0, with 20 bases in between. Germline lookup yields CDR1 SGHVS and CDR2 FNYEAQ. The CDR3 DNA reads as TGTGCCAGCAGCTTATTCGGGTCGCTGGTCTTAAGCTCCTACAATGAGCAGTTCTTC. This sequence encodes CASSLFGSLVLSSYNEQFF.

In its sample, this clonotype was seen a few times. The V gene is TRBV7-2, the J gene TRBJ2-7; TRBD1 matches at 10 bases. The germline V gene encodes CDR1 SGHTA and CDR2 FQGNSA. The CDR3 runs 18 residues. V dropped 5 bases and J dropped 0; count of bases not matched to a gene: 13. The CDR3, as DNA: TGTGCCAGCAGCCTCTCGACAGGGGGCGTCCAGAACTCCTACGAGCAGTACTTC. Residues: CASSLSTGGVQNSYEQYF.

On this clonotype itself: The junction does not match germline at one end; this may be a read error. The chain employs TRBV7-6 and TRBJ2-3; TRBD2 matches 9 bases. The CDR3 sequence is 15 residues long. CDR1 is SGHVS, CDR2 FNYEAQ, per germline. The CDR3 bases are TGCGCCAGCAGCTGCGGGGCTAGCGGGGTAGATACGCAGTATTTT. This gives the protein CASSCGASGVDTQYF.

This clonotype has more than one count but fewer than ten. The V call is TRBV7-6, the J call TRBJ2-1, with unresolved D. Trimming cost V 2 bases and J 0 bases, with 17 bases left between them. The CDR3 is 18 amino acids. The germline V gene has CDR1 SGHVS and CDR2 FNYEAQ. CDR3 amino acids: CASSLTFGPRSSYNEQFF. CDR3 in DNA: TGTGCCAGCAGCTTAACTTTCGGGCCTCGGAGCTCCTACAATGAGCAGTTCTTC.

The sample holds many counts of this clonotype. The chain is built from TRBV20-1 and TRBJ1-5, with D perhaps matching TRBD1 (6 bases). Trimming cost V 3 bases and J 4 bases, with 25 bases left between them. Looked up from germline, CDR1 is DFQATT and CDR2 is SNEGSKA (reference sequence). The CDR3 is made up of 18 amino acids. The CDR3 nucleotides read TGCAGTGCTAGCGCACGGGAGGGGCGAGGGGGATCGAATCAGCCCCAGCATTTT. As protein: CSASAREGRGGSNQPQHF.

V is TRBV5-6 and J is TRBJ2-7; D is perhaps TRBD1 (5 bases). The V end was cut by 5 bases, the J end by 6 bases, with 12 bases between. This CDR3 is built from 12 residues. Germline CDR1 SGHDT, CDR2 YYEEEE. CDR3 loop: CASSSGQGEQYF. CDR3 bases: TGTGCCAGCAGTTCCGGACAAGGCGAGCAGTACTTC.

The J gene is TRBJ1-2, the V gene TRBV6-2 or TRBV6-3, with D perhaps matching TRBD1 (5 bases). The V and J ends lost 6 bases and 7 bases respectively, with 27 bases between them. Germline V gene lookup returns CDR1 MNHEY and CDR2 SVGEGT. The CDR3 loop spans 17 amino acids. CDR3 sequence reads: CASRPGTPAGVRSGYTF. In DNA, the CDR3 is TGTGCCAGCAGACCCGGGACTCCTGCAGGCGTTAGGAGTGGCTACACCTTC.

This clonotype was seen repeatedly, ten times or more. The V gene is TRBV5-6, the J gene TRBJ2-7, with TRBD1 as a possible D gene (6 bases). Trimming cost V 2 bases and J 6 bases, with 18 bases left between them. The CDR3 runs 15 residues. Germline V gives CDR1 SGHDT, CDR2 YYEEEE. CDR3 sequence reads: CASSFKLGQSFEQYF. As DNA, the CDR3 is TGTGCCAGCAGCTTTAAACTCGGACAGAGCTTCGAGCAGTACTTC.

This clonotype was seen ten or more times. This chain's CDR3 is CASRPGTPFGGYTF. The DNA for the CDR3 is TGTGCCAGCAGGCCCGGGACTCCATTCGGAGGCTACACCTTC. V gene TRBV6-2 or TRBV6-3 combines with J gene TRBJ1-2; a weak D match, TRBD1 (5 bases). Germline CDR1 reads MNHEY; CDR2 reads SVGEGT. V dropped 6 bases and J dropped 8 bases, with 19 bases sitting between them. CDR3 size: 14 residues.

This clonotype was seen ten or more times. V is TRBV2 and J is TRBJ2-3; TRBD2 aligns across 8 bases. The CDR3 covers 16 residues. Germline values: CDR1 SNHLY, CDR2 FYNNEI. The J segment lost 0 bases and the V segment lost 4 bases, leaving 6 bases of the junction unmatched. CDR3 in DNA: TGTGCCAGCAGTGGTAGTCGGGGGGGGAGCACAGATACGCAGTATTTT. It specifies CASSGSRGGSTDTQYF.

In this sample, this clonotype turned up a few times. The chain has TRBV11-2 and TRBJ1-1; 8 bases align to TRBD1. The CDR3 consists of 13 residues. Per the germline V gene, CDR1 is SGHAT and CDR2 is FQNNGV. V lost 4 bases and J lost 9; bases outside the gene matches: 7. The DNA for the CDR3 is TGTGCCAGCAGCTACGGACAGGGATATCAAGCTTTCTTT. It specifies CASSYGQGYQAFF.

This clonotype showed up just a few times. This chain uses TRBV5-1 with TRBJ2-7; a weak D match, TRBD2 (6 bases). Trimming shortened V by 5 bases and J by 6 bases, and 12 bases separated the two germline ends. The CDR3 has 12 amino acids. Germline CDR1 is SGHRS and CDR2 is YFSETQ. The CDR3 nucleotides are TGCGCCAGCAGGGACCGGGAGCCCGAGCAGTACTTC. This sequence encodes CASRDREPEQYF.